This TCR beta chain was recovered during a study of cytomegalovirus exposure and HLA in healthy donors. Study-level background: Of around 400 genotyped donors, about 80% grouped in the Caucasian-associated ancestry cluster.

Primers: 60 Vbeta forward and 13 Jbeta reverse. Sequencing was performed with immunoSEQ multiplex PCR; in TCRdb, only in-frame clones are kept and a portion is missing. The table includes 100,000 to 150,000 clones, approximately 70% detected once. This clone was counted only a few times. V shed 3 bases and J shed 0 bases, with 15 bases lying between them. The CDR3 covers 17 residues. Germline CDR1 MDHEN, CDR2 SYDVKM. This sequence joins TRBV28 and TRBJ1-3, with D possibly matching TRBD1 (5 bases). Sequencing was done on a sample of PBMCs. The sequence derives from a man in his sixties in good health and CMV-seropositive. CDR3 sequence reads: CASSLGTTSSSGNTIYF. CDR3 nucleotides: TGTGCCAGCAGTTTGGGGACTACTTCTAGCTCTGGAAACACCATATATTTT.